The 23 T cell receptor beta chains presented below share a single source sample, sequenced in a study of T cell responses to AZD1222 COVID-19 vaccine. Clones were sequenced by immunoSEQ multiplex PCR, and TCRdb holds only the in-frame ones, with some missing. The sample shows just under 85,000 clones, approximately 85% of them seen only once. The material sequenced was peripheral blood, taken on day 0 of AZD1222 vaccination. The source is an adult in good health.

The genes are TRBV11-1 and TRBJ1-2, with D perhaps TRBD1 (5 bases). Germline lookup yields CDR1 SGHAT and CDR2 FQDESV (reference sequence). The CDR3 loop spans 15 amino acids. Trimming left V 7 bases short and J 3 bases short, with 18 bases between. The CDR3 region has the DNA TGTGCCAGCACCGACGGCAGGGACTTCTACTATGGCTACACCTTC. Its protein product is CASTDGRDFYYGYTF.

This clone was counted between two and nine times. V is TRBV18 and J is TRBJ2-7; D call uncertain. This CDR3 region has 13 residues. The V end lost 4 bases, the J end lost 2 bases, and 9 bases lay between the germline ends. Germline assignment: CDR1 KGHSH and CDR2 LQKENI. The CDR3 DNA sequence: TGTGCCAGCTCACTTTCCAATGCCTACGAGCAGTACTTC. Residues: CASSLSNAYEQYF.

In DNA form, the CDR3 reads TGTGCCAGCAGCTTAACGGGTCCCACAGATACGCAGTATTTT. It specifies CASSLTGPTDTQYF. The J gene is TRBJ2-3, the V gene TRBV7-3; D ambiguous. The CDR3 is 14 residues long. Per the germline V gene, CDR1 is SGHTA and CDR2 is FQGTGA. Deletions cut 0 bases from V and 2 bases from J, with 6 bases between.

The V and J genes are TRBV28 and TRBJ2-1; 10 bases align to TRBD2. CDR3 length: 14 amino acids. The ends lost 3 bases at V and 9 bases at J; junction bases unmatched: 5. Germline V lookup: CDR1 MDHEN, CDR2 SYDVKM. The CDR3 region is CASSLLAGAGEQFF. In DNA, the CDR3 is TGTGCCAGCAGTTTGCTAGCGGGAGCGGGTGAGCAGTTCTTC.

The CDR3 region is CASSQDIRAYQPQHF. CDR3 bases: TGCGCCAGCAGCCAAGATATCAGGGCCTATCAGCCCCAGCATTTT. This rearrangement joins TRBV4-3 to TRBJ1-5, with TRBD1 as a possible D gene (5 bases). The ends were cut back, 0 bases at V and 5 bases at J, with 11 bases in the middle. Germline CDR1 and CDR2: LGHNA and YSLEER. This CDR3 contains 15 residues.

The chain couples TRBV11-3 to TRBJ2-5; possibly TRBD1 for D (5 bases). The CDR3 runs to 13 residues. Trimming removed 2 bases from V and 5 bases from J, with 9 bases in between. CDR1 SGHNT and CDR2 YENEEA come from the germline V gene. CDR3 DNA: TGTGCCAGCAGCTTACAGGGATGGGAGACCCAGTACTTC. Translated: CASSLQGWETQYF.

The chain joins TRBV21-1 to TRBJ2-2. TRBV21-1 is a recognized pseudogene. This CDR3 is 16 amino acids long. The CDR3 is CAISPPGSSWTGELFF. DNA for the CDR3: TGTGCCATCAGCCCTCCAGGGAGTTCATGGACCGGGGAGCTGTTTTTT.

V gene TRBV4-3 combines with J gene TRBJ2-3; D gene unclear. Per the germline V gene, CDR1 is LGHNA and CDR2 is YSLEER. This CDR3 is built from 15 residues. The V end lost 1 base, the J end lost 7 bases, and 15 bases lay between the germline ends. In DNA, the CDR3 is TGCGCCAGCAGCCAAGGAATAGTAGGGTCCCATACGCAGTATTTT. It yields the protein CASSQGIVGSHTQYF.

This chain uses TRBV18 with TRBJ2-2, with D unclear. Germline assignment: CDR1 KGHSH and CDR2 LQKENI. Trimming removed 5 bases from V and 0 bases from J, with 13 bases in between. CDR3 size: 16 residues. CDR3 nucleotide sequence: TGTGCCAGCTCAAAAGTGCAGGCCGCGAACACCGGGGAGCTGTTTTTT. This sequence encodes CASSKVQAANTGELFF. The complete variable domain, with remaining parts taken from reference TRBV18 and TRBJ2-2, reads NAGVMQNPRHLVRRRGQEARLRCSPMKGHSHVYWYRQLPEEGLKFMVYLQKENIIDESGMPKERFSAEFPKEGPSILRIQQVVRGDSAAYFCASSKVQAANTGELFFGEGSRLTVL.

The gene calls are TRBV9 and TRBJ2-1; D remains unclear. Trimming took off 0 bases at V and 3 bases at J, with 13 bases between the two ends. Germline CDR1 is SGDLS and CDR2 is YYNGEE. There are 16 residues in the CDR3. This CDR3 is CASSVATAAIYNEQFF. CDR3 DNA sequence: TGTGCCAGCAGCGTAGCTACGGCTGCCATCTACAATGAGCAGTTCTTC.

The rearrangement joins TRBV10-2 to TRBJ1-1; D is ambiguous. The length of the CDR3 is 16 residues. Per the germline V gene, CDR1 is WSHSY and CDR2 is SAAADI. Trimming left V 4 bases short and J 1 base short, with 16 bases between. The CDR3 protein is CASSVSTASGNTEAFF. In DNA, the CDR3 is TGCGCCAGCAGTGTTTCGACGGCCTCGGGGAACACTGAAGCTTTCTTT.

This chain uses TRBV15 with TRBJ2-1; TRBD2 matches 12 bases. The ends lost 3 bases at V and 8 bases at J; junction bases unmatched: 8. The length of the CDR3 is 16 residues. CDR1 and CDR2 (germline): LNHNV, YYDKDF (reference sequence). The CDR3 bases are TGTGCCACCAGCAGGTACCCTAGCGGGGGGGCCGATGAGCAGTTCTTC. This gives the protein CATSRYPSGGADEQFF.

This chain joins TRBV7-9 and TRBJ2-1, with D unclear. Germline CDR1 SEHNR, CDR2 FQNEAQ (reference sequence). Between the trimmed V and J ends, which lost 5 bases and 0 bases, there was a span of 14 bases. The CDR3 contains 16 residues. DNA for the CDR3: TGTGCCAGCAGCCCCGGAGCCAAGAGCTCCTACAATGAGCAGTTCTTC. This gives the protein CASSPGAKSSYNEQFF.

The chain combines TRBV15 with TRBJ2-1, with D tentatively TRBD2 (5 bases). The CDR3 sequence is 20 residues long. V gave up 0 bases and J gave up 0 bases, with 21 bases separating them. Germline CDR1 LNHNV, CDR2 YYDKDF (reference sequence). The CDR3 here is CATSREAGWPGLTSYNEQFF. CDR3 DNA: TGTGCCACCAGCAGAGAGGCCGGGTGGCCAGGACTGACCTCCTACAATGAGCAGTTCTTC.

This chain links TRBV2 with TRBJ1-5, with D tentatively TRBD1 (6 bases). The CDR3 totals 13 residues. Germline loops: CDR1 SNHLY, CDR2 FYNNEI. The ends were cut back, 5 bases at V and 7 bases at J, with 12 bases in the middle. The CDR3 region has the DNA TGTGCCAGCAGTCTAGGGGGTGACCAGCCCCAGCATTTT. This translates into CASSLGGDQPQHF. The variable domain in full, completed from reference TRBV2 and TRBJ1-5, reads EPEVTQTPSHQVTQMGQEVILRCVPISNHLYFYWYRQILGQKVEFLVSFYNNEISEKSEIFDDQFSVERPDGSNFTLKIRSTKLEDSAMYFCASSLGGDQPQHFGDGTRLSIL.

A few counts support this clone. The J gene is TRBJ2-3, the V gene TRBV11-3; TRBD2 is a possible D gene (6 bases). Germline V gives CDR1 SGHNT, CDR2 YENEEA. CDR3 length: 13 amino acids. The V end was cut by 5 bases, the J end by 7 bases, with 13 bases between. The chain's CDR3 is CASSGGPENTQYF. The CDR3 region has the DNA TGTGCCAGCAGCGGAGGGCCGGAAAATACGCAGTATTTT.

The rearrangement uses TRBV3-1 (or the pseudogene TRBV3-2) and TRBJ1-2; TRBD1 is a possible D gene (6 bases). The germline CDR1 and CDR2 sequences are LGHDT and YNNKEL (reference sequence). The CDR3 covers 16 residues. The V and J ends lost 4 bases and 5 bases respectively, with 20 bases between them. CDR3 in amino acids: CASSLWQGGGEYGYTF. The CDR3 nucleotides are TGTGCCAGCAGCCTCTGGCAGGGAGGGGGTGAATATGGCTACACCTTC.

This clone was seen only once. The chain has TRBV28 and TRBJ1-4; 7 bases are shared with TRBD1. This CDR3 is 13 amino acids long. With 5 bases clipped from V and 8 bases from J, the junction kept 5 bases outside the gene matches. Germline-derived CDR1 and CDR2 are MDHEN and SYDVKM. DNA for the CDR3: TGTGCCAGCAGTACCCGGGACAGCGAAAAACTGTTTTTT. This sequence encodes CASSTRDSEKLFF.

V and J are TRBV19 and TRBJ2-7; D remains unclear. Germline-derived CDR1 and CDR2 are LNHDA and SQIVND (reference sequence). The CDR3 has 16 amino acids. V lost 9 bases, J lost 4 bases, and 25 bases lay in between. The CDR3 here is CASRQGPSAVLYEQYF. CDR3 nucleotide sequence: TGTGCCAGCCGACAAGGACCCTCAGCCGTGCTTTACGAGCAGTACTTC. The entire variable domain, with the rest obtained from reference TRBV19 and TRBJ2-7, is as follows: DGGITQSPKYLFRKEGQNVTLSCEQNLNHDAMYWYRQDPGQGLRLIYYSQIVNDFQKGDIAEGYSVSREKKESFPLTVTSAQKNPTAFYLCASRQGPSAVLYEQYFGPGTRLTVT.

The chain joins TRBV29-1 to TRBJ2-5, with a possible D match to TRBD1 (6 bases). V lost 4 bases, J lost 5 bases, and 11 bases lay in between. Germline V gives CDR1 SQVTM, CDR2 ANQGSEA. The CDR3 covers 12 residues. This CDR3 is CSVGRGDETQYF. CDR3 in DNA: TGCAGCGTTGGCAGGGGAGACGAGACCCAGTACTTC.

The chain joins TRBV5-1 to TRBJ2-3; no clear D gene. The V and J ends lost 0 bases and 3 bases respectively, with 11 bases between them. CDR3 length equals 15 residues. Germline loops: CDR1 SGHRS, CDR2 YFSETQ. Here the CDR3 reads CASSLDWGGTDTQYF. The CDR3 DNA reads as TGCGCCAGCAGCTTGGATTGGGGTGGGACAGATACGCAGTATTTT. The variable domain in full, with the rest retrieved from reference TRBV5-1 and TRBJ2-3, is KAGVTQTPRYLIKTRGQQVTLSCSPISGHRSVSWYQQTPGQGLQFLFEYFSETQRNKGNFPGRFSGRQFSNSRSEMNVSTLELGDSALYLCASSLDWGGTDTQYFGPGTRLTVL.

This clone has more than one count but fewer than ten. The chain is built from TRBV19 and TRBJ2-1; no reliable D call. The V gene lost 1 base and the J gene lost 0 bases, with 10 bases spanning the gap. This CDR3 contains 16 residues. Per the germline V gene, CDR1 is LNHDA and CDR2 is SQIVND (reference sequence). The chain's CDR3 is CASSIAAQSSYNEQFF. In DNA form, the CDR3 reads TGTGCCAGTAGTATAGCGGCCCAGAGCTCCTACAATGAGCAGTTCTTC.

The V call is TRBV5-1, the J call TRBJ2-1; D may be TRBD1 (6 bases). The V end was cut by 5 bases, the J end by 2 bases, with 11 bases between. Per the germline V gene, CDR1 is SGHRS and CDR2 is YFSETQ. This CDR3 is built from 14 residues. The CDR3 coding sequence is TGCGCCAGCAGAGAAGGACAGACCTACAATGAGCAGTTCTTC. Its protein product is CASREGQTYNEQFF. Complete variable domain (other parts from reference TRBV5-1 and TRBJ2-1): KAGVTQTPRYLIKTRGQQVTLSCSPISGHRSVSWYQQTPGQGLQFLFEYFSETQRNKGNFPGRFSGRQFSNSRSEMNVSTLELGDSALYLCASREGQTYNEQFFGPGTRLTVL.